Below are 21 T cell receptor beta chains sequenced from a single sample in a study of T cells expressing NK-cell markers. TCRdb reprocessed the 5' RACE reads, with one entry per CDR3 protein and no DNA. The listing contains some 460,000 distinct CDR3 sequences. The sample consisted of blood T cells: a sorted CD56 or NKG2C T cell subset, CD4+ or CD8+ T cells, or bulk PBMC T cells (not recorded which). The source is a woman in her forties or fifties in good health.

This chain connects TRBV20-1 to TRBJ2-2; without DNA, the TCRdb call of TRBD2 cannot be checked. This CDR3 is built from 14 residues. Germline CDR1 is DFQATT and CDR2 is SNEGSKA (reference sequence). CDR3 in amino acids: CSASWGAGGGELFF.

The V and J genes are TRBV6-5 and TRBJ1-1; with no DNA, the TCRdb D assignment of TRBD1 cannot be verified. The CDR3 runs to 15 residues. Germline CDR1 and CDR2: MNHEY and SVGAGI. CDR3 sequence: CASSWLQGLNTEAFF.

This rearrangement joins TRBV7-9 to TRBJ2-4; TCRdb returns TRBD1, unconfirmable since there is no DNA. Germline V gives CDR1 SEHNR, CDR2 FQNEAQ (reference sequence). This CDR3 has 12 amino acids. CDR3 loop: CASSFQGNIQYF.

This chain connects TRBV2 to TRBJ2-1; TCRdb's assignment of TRBD2 cannot be checked, as there is no DNA. From germline, CDR1 is SNHLY and CDR2 FYNNEI. The CDR3 runs 16 residues. The CDR3 here is CASTRDELSSYNEQFF.

The chain joins TRBV11-2 to TRBJ2-4; TCRdb designates TRBD1, a call that cannot be tested without DNA. The CDR3 has 17 amino acids. Germline V gene sequence: CDR1 SGHAT, CDR2 FQNNGV. CDR3 protein: CASSLGRGRETKNIQYF.

This sequence joins TRBV28 and TRBJ1-1; TCRdb lists TRBD1, though no DNA is available to test this call. The CDR3 consists of 14 residues. Germline V lookup: CDR1 MDHEN, CDR2 SYDVKM. CDR3 protein: CASRLGGANTEAFF. Looking up the rest from reference TRBV28 and TRBJ1-1 gives the full variable domain: DVKVTQSSRYLVKRTGEKVFLECVQDMDHENMFWYRQDPGLGLRLIYFSYDVKMKEKGDIPEGYSVSREKKERFSLILESASTNQTSMYLCASRLGGANTEAFFGQGTRLTVV.

The V call is TRBV5-1, the J call TRBJ2-7; TCRdb returns TRBD1, unconfirmable since there is no DNA. The germline CDR1 and CDR2 sequences are SGHRS and YFSETQ. The CDR3 has 15 amino acids. The CDR3: CASSLAGTASYEQYF.

The chain is built from TRBV2 and TRBJ2-3; TCRdb's D gene call, TRBD2, goes unchecked for lack of DNA. Germline V gives CDR1 SNHLY, CDR2 FYNNEI. This CDR3 has 15 residues. CDR3: CASRVGTTPQNTQYF.

The chain is built from TRBV7-6 and TRBJ2-3; without DNA, the TCRdb call of TRBD2 cannot be checked. This CDR3 is 17 amino acids long. Germline lookup yields CDR1 SGHVS and CDR2 FNYEAQ. The CDR3: CASSFSPIAGSLDTQYF. Full variable domain (missing parts from reference TRBV7-6 and TRBJ2-3): GAGVSQSPRYKVTKRGQDVALRCDPISGHVSLYWYRQALGQGPEFLTYFNYEAQQDKSGLPNDRFSAERPEGSISTLTIQRTEQRDSAMYRCASSFSPIAGSLDTQYFGPGTRLTVL.

This sequence joins TRBV12-3 or TRBV12-4 and TRBJ2-4; the D call of TRBD2 rests on TCRdb alone, since no DNA is present to check it. There are 15 residues in the CDR3. The CDR3: CASSTGLVPKNIQYF.

The chain employs TRBV29-1 and TRBJ2-3; absent DNA, TCRdb's TRBD2 call cannot be checked. The CDR3 is made up of 15 amino acids. Per germline, CDR1 SQVTM and CDR2 ANQGSEA. This chain's CDR3 is CSSAQTSGRTDTQYF.

The chain joins TRBV12-3 or TRBV12-4 to TRBJ1-1; as DNA is missing, the TRBD1 call by TCRdb cannot be tested. This CDR3 contains 13 residues. This chain's CDR3 is CASSNGHGTEAFF.

This sequence joins TRBV28 and TRBJ2-7. Germline values: CDR1 MDHEN, CDR2 SYDVKM. CDR3 size: 15 residues. Here the CDR3 reads CASSLSPKYIYEQYF. Full variable domain (outside the CDR3, taken from reference TRBV28 and TRBJ2-7): DVKVTQSSRYLVKRTGEKVFLECVQDMDHENMFWYRQDPGLGLRLIYFSYDVKMKEKGDIPEGYSVSREKKERFSLILESASTNQTSMYLCASSLSPKYIYEQYFGPGTRLTVT.

V is TRBV5-1 and J is TRBJ1-1. The CDR3 length is 15 residues. Germline V gives CDR1 SGHRS, CDR2 YFSETQ. The CDR3 loop reads CASSLDRPLATEAFF.

This chain links TRBV6-5 with TRBJ2-4; there is no DNA to check the TCRdb D call of TRBD1. The CDR3 consists of 11 residues. Germline values: CDR1 MNHEY, CDR2 SVGAGI. Here the CDR3 reads CASSQGAVQYF.

The V call is TRBV12-3 or TRBV12-4, the J call TRBJ2-3; TCRdb lists TRBD2, though no DNA is available to test this call. CDR3 length: 15 residues. CDR3 region: CASSRRTSGSDTQYF.

V usage is TRBV5-1 and J usage is TRBJ1-2. Looked up from germline, CDR1 is SGHRS and CDR2 is YFSETQ. The CDR3 has 12 amino acids. The CDR3 region is CASSSSSAGYTF.

The chain carries TRBV12-3 or TRBV12-4 and TRBJ2-1; TCRdb indicates TRBD2, and absent DNA this call remains unverified. The length of the CDR3 is 17 residues. The chain's CDR3 is CASSLRAGGPSYNEQFF.

This chain uses TRBV7-2 with TRBJ2-5. CDR1 SGHTA and CDR2 FQGNSA come from the germline V gene. The CDR3 is made up of 14 amino acids. CDR3 protein: CASSLGDSRETQYF.

The chain carries TRBV4-1 and TRBJ2-5. Germline V lookup: CDR1 MGHRA, CDR2 YSYEKL. The CDR3 is 13 amino acids. CDR3 region: CASSQDIRGTQYF.

Here the CDR3 reads CSARDGRNSGANVLTF. This sequence joins TRBV20-1 and TRBJ2-6. The CDR3 consists of 16 residues. Germline CDR1 and CDR2: DFQATT and SNEGSKA (reference sequence).